The clone carrying this T cell receptor (beta chain) showed up many times. Its antigen is currently unknown. The sample is drawn from a study of metastatic and nonmetastatic thyroid tumors. Turning to the study itself: From malignant and benign thyroid patients, repertoires in blood and in tumor or nodule tissue were compared. Study-level findings and limits: Across blood and tumor, TCR beta diversity in malignant thyroid tumors was reportedly significantly higher than in benign nodules.

The CDR3 sequence is 12 residues long. CDR1 SQVTM and CDR2 ANQGSEA come from the germline V gene. V was cut by 3 bases and J by 5 bases, with 10 bases left in between. Authors' data handling: The study built a papillary thyroid cancer distant-metastasis classifier from CDR3 differences across clinicopathological groups. From the PCR reads, TCRdb re-called clones with MiXCR. These V and J calls are TCRdb output, not the study's own analysis. Of fewer than 100,000 clones in the sample, around 14% were seen once. No treatment had been given to any patient before thyroid surgery. This receptor was taken from a female donor with papillary thyroid cancer or a benign thyroid nodule (not recorded which). Some clones in this sample may be carry-over from other donors' samples. The chain employs TRBV29-1 and TRBJ1-2; D might be TRBD1 (5 bases). Input material: blood. The CDR3 protein is CSVDREAYGYTF. The CDR3, as DNA: TGCAGCGTTGACAGGGAGGCTTATGGCTACACCTTC.